This TCR beta chain was identified during a study of T cell responses to AZD1222 COVID-19 vaccine. CDR1 is SGHTA, CDR2 FQGNSA, per germline. The CDR3 is made up of 12 amino acids. V was cut by 5 bases and J by 6 bases, with 9 bases left in between. Assay used: immunoSEQ multiplex PCR; TCRdb lists only in-frame clones, some missing. The repertoire holds about 110,000 clones, with roughly 91% as singletons. This clone occurred once. What it binds is unknown. General observations from the study: Baseline seropositives among AZD1222 recipients totaled only six or seven. The sample set comprised mostly white British donors with more females, and clonal diversity was possibly underestimated. Scientists sampled the repertoires only once the peak T cell response had passed.

The sample in question was peripheral blood, obtained on day 0 of AZD1222 vaccination. This clonotype was obtained from an adult in good health. The chain recombines TRBV7-2 with TRBJ2-3; no clear D. This CDR3 is CASSPPSDTQYF. The CDR3 coding sequence is TGTGCCAGCAGCCCTCCCTCGGATACGCAGTATTTT.